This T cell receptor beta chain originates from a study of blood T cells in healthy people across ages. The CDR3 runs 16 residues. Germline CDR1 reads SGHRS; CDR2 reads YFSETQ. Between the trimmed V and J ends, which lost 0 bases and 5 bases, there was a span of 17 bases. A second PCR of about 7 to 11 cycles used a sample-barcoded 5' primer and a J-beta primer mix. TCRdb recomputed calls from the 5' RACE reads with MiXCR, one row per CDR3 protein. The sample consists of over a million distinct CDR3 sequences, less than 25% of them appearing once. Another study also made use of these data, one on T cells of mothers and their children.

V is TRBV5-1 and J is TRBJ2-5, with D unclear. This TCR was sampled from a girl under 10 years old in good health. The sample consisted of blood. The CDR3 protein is CASSLDATSSGETQYF. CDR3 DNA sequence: TGCGCCAGCAGCTTGGACGCCACCTCGTCAGGCGAGACCCAGTACTTC.